This T cell receptor (beta chain) appears in the sequencing data of a study of read filtering for tumor transcriptome and immune sequencing. The table lists this clonotype with many counts. CDR3 length equals 13 residues. Germline V CDR1 and CDR2: SEHNR, FQNEAQ (reference sequence). Trimming removed 5 bases from V and 3 bases from J, with 8 bases in between. From around 440 ng of RNA, a library with molecular barcoded alpha/delta and beta/gamma adaptors was made. TCRdb fed the reads into MiXCR, producing one record per CDR3 protein. In the table there are fewer than 150,000 distinct CDR3 sequences, 10% to 15% of which are singletons.

This receptor was identified in a donor aged 40 or over with multiple myeloma. V and J are TRBV7-9 and TRBJ2-1; no firm D call. The sample comprised a population of CD138-negative cells sorted from bone marrow. The CDR3 bases are TGTGCCAGCAGCCCTGATAACTACAATGAGCAGTTCTTC. This translates into CASSPDNYNEQFF.